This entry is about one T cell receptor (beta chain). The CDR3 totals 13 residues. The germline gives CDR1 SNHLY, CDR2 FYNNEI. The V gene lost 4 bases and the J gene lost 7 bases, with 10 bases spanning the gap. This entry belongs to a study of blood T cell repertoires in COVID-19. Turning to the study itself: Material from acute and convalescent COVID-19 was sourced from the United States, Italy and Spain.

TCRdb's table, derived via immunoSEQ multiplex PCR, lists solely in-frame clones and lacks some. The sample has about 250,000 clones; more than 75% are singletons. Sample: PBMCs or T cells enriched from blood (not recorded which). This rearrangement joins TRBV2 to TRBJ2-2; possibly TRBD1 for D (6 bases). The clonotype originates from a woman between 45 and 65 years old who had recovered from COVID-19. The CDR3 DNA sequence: TGTGCCAGCAGTGGTAGGGGGAGCGGGGAGCTGTTTTTT. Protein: CASSGRGSGELFF.